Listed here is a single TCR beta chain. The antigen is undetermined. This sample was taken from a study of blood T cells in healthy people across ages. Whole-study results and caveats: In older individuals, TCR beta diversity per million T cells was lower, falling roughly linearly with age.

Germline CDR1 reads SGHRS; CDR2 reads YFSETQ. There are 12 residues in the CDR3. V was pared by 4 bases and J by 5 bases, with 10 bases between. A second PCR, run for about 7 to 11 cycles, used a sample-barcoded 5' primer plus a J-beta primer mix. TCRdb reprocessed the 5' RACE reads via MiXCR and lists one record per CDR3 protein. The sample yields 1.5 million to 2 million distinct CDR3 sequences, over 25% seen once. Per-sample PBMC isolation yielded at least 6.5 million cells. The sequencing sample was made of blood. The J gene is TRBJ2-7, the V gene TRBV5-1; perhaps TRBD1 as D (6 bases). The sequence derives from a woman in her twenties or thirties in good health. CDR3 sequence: CASSGGMDEQYF. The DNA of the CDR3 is TGCGCCAGCAGCGGGGGCATGGACGAGCAGTACTTC.